Here is one T cell receptor (beta chain) with its context. This table comes from immunoSEQ multiplex PCR, and its TCRdb copy is limited to in-frame clones, with some not included. The data show hundreds of thousands of clones, approximately 86% seen once. This entry comes from a study of blood T cell repertoires in COVID-19. For the study at large: PBMCs, B-cell-depleted T cells, or T cells provided the cDNA or gDNA that made up the material.

The ends were cut back, 3 bases at V and 5 bases at J, with 14 bases in the middle. The CDR3 spans 14 residues. Per the germline V gene, CDR1 is SGHNT and CDR2 is YYREEE (reference sequence). This rearrangement joins TRBV5-4 to TRBJ1-2; D is undetermined. This TCR was sampled from a woman in her 30s with COVID-19, enrolled during active disease. The specimen was peripheral blood. The DNA for the CDR3 is TGTGCCAGCAGCTCCCCCGACAATGGTTATGGCTACACCTTC. Its protein is CASSSPDNGYGYTF. Supplemented by reference TRBV5-4 and TRBJ1-2, the full variable domain reads ETGVTQSPTHLIKTRGQQVTLRCSSQSGHNTVSWYQQALGQGPQFIFQYYREEENGRGNFPPRFSGLQFPNYSSELNVNALELDDSALYLCASSSPDNGYGYTFGSGTRLTVV.